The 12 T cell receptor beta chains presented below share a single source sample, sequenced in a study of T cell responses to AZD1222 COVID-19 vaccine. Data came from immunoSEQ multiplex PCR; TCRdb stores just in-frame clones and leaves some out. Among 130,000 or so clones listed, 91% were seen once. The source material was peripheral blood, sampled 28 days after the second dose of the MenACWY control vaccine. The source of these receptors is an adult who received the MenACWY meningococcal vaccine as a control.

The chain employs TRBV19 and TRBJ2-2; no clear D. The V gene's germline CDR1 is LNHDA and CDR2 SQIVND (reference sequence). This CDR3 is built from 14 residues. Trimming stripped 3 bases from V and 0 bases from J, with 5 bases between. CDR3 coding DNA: TGTGCCAGTAGTATTCCGGCGAACACCGGGGAGCTGTTTTTT. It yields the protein CASSIPANTGELFF.

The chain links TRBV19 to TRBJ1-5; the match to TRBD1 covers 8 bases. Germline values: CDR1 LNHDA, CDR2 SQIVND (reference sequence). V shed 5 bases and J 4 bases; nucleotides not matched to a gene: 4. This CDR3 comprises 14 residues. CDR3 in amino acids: CASSPHRGNQPQHF. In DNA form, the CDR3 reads TGTGCCAGTAGTCCACACAGGGGGAATCAGCCCCAGCATTTT.

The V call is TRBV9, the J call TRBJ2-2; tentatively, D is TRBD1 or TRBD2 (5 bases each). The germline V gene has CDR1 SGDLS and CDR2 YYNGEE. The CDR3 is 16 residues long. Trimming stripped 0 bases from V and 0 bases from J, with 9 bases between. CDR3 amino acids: CASSVAGTANTGELFF. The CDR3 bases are TGTGCCAGCAGCGTAGCCGGGACGGCGAACACCGGGGAGCTGTTTTTT.

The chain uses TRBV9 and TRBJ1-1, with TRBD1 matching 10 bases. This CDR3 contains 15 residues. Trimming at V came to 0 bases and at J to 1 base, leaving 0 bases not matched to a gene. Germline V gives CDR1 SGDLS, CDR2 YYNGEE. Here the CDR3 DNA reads TGTGCCAGCAGCGTAGGGACAGGGGGGAACACTGAAGCTTTCTTT. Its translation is CASSVGTGGNTEAFF. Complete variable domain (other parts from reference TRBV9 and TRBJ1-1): DSGVTQTPKHLITATGQRVTLRCSPRSGDLSVYWYQQSLDQGLQFLIQYYNGEERAKGNILERFSAQQFPDLHSELNLSSLELGDSALYFCASSVGTGGNTEAFFGQGTRLTVV.

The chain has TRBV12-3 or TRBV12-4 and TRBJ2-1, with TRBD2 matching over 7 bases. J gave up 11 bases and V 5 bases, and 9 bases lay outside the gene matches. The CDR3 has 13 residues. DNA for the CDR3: TGTGCCAGCAGTCCCACTAGCGAGCAGCAGCAGTTCTTC. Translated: CASSPTSEQQQFF.

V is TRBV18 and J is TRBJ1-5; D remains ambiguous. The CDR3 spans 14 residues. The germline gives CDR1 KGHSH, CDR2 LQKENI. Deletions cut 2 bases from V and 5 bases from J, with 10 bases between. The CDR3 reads CASSPDGPYQPQHF. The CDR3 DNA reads TGTGCCAGCTCACCAGACGGGCCCTATCAGCCCCAGCATTTT.

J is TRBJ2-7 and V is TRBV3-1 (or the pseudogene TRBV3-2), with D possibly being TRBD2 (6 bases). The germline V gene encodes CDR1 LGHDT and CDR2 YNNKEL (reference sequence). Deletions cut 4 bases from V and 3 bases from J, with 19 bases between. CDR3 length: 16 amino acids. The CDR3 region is CASSLLGGPSGYEQYF. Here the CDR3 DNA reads TGTGCCAGCAGCCTTTTGGGGGGACCAAGTGGCTACGAGCAGTACTTC.

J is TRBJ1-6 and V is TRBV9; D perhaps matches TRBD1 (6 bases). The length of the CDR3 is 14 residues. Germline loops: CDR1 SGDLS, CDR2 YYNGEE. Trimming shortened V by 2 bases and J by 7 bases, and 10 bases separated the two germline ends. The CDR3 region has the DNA TGTGCCAGCAGCGTGGGACACGGGAATTCACCCCTCCACTTT. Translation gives CASSVGHGNSPLHF.

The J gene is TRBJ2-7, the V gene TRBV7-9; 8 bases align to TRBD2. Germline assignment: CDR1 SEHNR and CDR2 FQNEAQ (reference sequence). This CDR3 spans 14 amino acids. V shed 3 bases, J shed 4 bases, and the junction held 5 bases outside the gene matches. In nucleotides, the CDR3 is TGTGCCAGCAGCTTGTCTAGCGGGTTGTACGAGCAGTACTTC. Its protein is CASSLSSGLYEQYF.

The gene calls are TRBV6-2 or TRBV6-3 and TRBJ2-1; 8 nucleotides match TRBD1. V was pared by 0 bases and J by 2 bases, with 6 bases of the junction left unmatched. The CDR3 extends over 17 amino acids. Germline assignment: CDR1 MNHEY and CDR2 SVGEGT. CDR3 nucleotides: TGTGCCAGCAGTTACTCGGGGACAGGACCACCCTACAATGAGCAGTTCTTC. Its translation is CASSYSGTGPPYNEQFF.

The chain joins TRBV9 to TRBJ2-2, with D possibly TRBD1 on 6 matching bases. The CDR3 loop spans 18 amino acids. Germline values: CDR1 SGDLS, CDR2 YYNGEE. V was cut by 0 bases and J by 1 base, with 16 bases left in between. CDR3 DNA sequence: TGTGCCAGCAGCGTAGCCCCCCACAGGGCGGGGAACACCGGGGAGCTGTTTTTT. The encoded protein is CASSVAPHRAGNTGELFF.

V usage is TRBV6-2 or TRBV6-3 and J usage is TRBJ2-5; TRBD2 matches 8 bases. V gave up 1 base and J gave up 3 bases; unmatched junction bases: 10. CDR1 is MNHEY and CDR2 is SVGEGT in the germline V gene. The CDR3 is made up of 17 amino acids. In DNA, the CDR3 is TGTGCCAGCAGTTACTTACGGGGGGGGGCGGATGAAGAGACCCAGTACTTC. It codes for CASSYLRGGADEETQYF.